The 10 T cell receptor beta chains listed next were all sequenced from one sample in a study of monozygotic twins with inflammatory bowel disease. TCRdb reprocessed the 5' RACE reads and reports one entry per CDR3 protein, with no DNA. There are about 300,000 distinct CDR3 sequences in the sample, with over 5.5% held by the top ten. The material sequenced was blood. The receptors were sampled from a human donor with ulcerative colitis or Crohn's disease, or a healthy co-twin of an affected twin (not recorded which).

The genes are TRBV28 and TRBJ2-6; TCRdb's assignment of TRBD1 cannot be checked, as there is no DNA. Germline V gives CDR1 MDHEN, CDR2 SYDVKM. The CDR3 loop spans 15 amino acids. CDR3 region: CASSPLLSGANVLTF.

The genes are TRBV10-3 and TRBJ2-7. The V gene's germline CDR1 is ENHRY and CDR2 SYGVKD. The CDR3 is 14 residues long. CDR3 region: CAIRGQQSAYEQYF.

V usage is TRBV20-1 and J usage is TRBJ2-3; TCRdb reports TRBD1, a call that lacks DNA to check it against. CDR3 size: 14 residues. The germline gives CDR1 DFQATT, CDR2 SNEGSKA (reference sequence). The CDR3 sequence: CSAKPGVITDTQYF.

This rearrangement joins TRBV7-9 to TRBJ2-3. CDR3 length: 12 residues. CDR1 is SEHNR and CDR2 is FQNEAQ in the germline V gene (reference sequence). CDR3 region: CASSLYPGTQYF.

The chain links TRBV6-2 or TRBV6-3 to TRBJ2-7; TCRdb's D gene call, TRBD1, goes unchecked for lack of DNA. This CDR3 spans 12 amino acids. Germline V CDR1 and CDR2: MNHEY, SVGEGT. The CDR3 region is CASSYWAGEQYF.

The chain has TRBV5-1 and TRBJ2-3; as DNA is missing, the TRBD1 call by TCRdb cannot be tested. Germline CDR1 and CDR2: SGHRS and YFSETQ. The CDR3 has 14 amino acids. The CDR3 loop reads CASSPTENADTQYF.

The chain has TRBV12-3 or TRBV12-4 and TRBJ2-6. The CDR3 has 17 residues. CDR3 in amino acids: CASSFIAGDSGANVLTF.

This chain joins TRBV5-6 and TRBJ1-1; the TCRdb call, TRBD1, lacks DNA for checking. The V gene's germline CDR1 is SGHDT and CDR2 YYEEEE. The CDR3 consists of 14 residues. CDR3 sequence: CASRWTGTNTEAFF.

The gene calls are TRBV7-8 and TRBJ2-3; TCRdb designates TRBD2, a call that cannot be tested without DNA. The germline V gene encodes CDR1 SGHVS and CDR2 FQNEAQ. This CDR3 comprises 16 residues. The CDR3 spells CASSPRGASGPDTQYF.

The chain has TRBV28 and TRBJ2-3; with no DNA, the TCRdb D assignment of TRBD1 cannot be verified. The CDR3 runs to 13 residues. Germline values: CDR1 MDHEN, CDR2 SYDVKM. This CDR3 reads CASSPGGRDTQYF.